These 2 T cell receptor beta chains were sequenced from one sample in a study of CD8 T cells in Susac syndrome. Roughly 0.5 to 1 ug RNA was reverse transcribed with random hexamers. A single record per CDR3 protein comes from TCRdb applying MiXCR to the immunoSEQ multiplex PCR reads. The sample has about 140,000 distinct CDR3 sequences; roughly 94% are singletons. Sequenced: CD4+ T cells from PBMCs. These receptors all stem from a human donor in good health.

The CDR3 loop reads CASSLEGGAVSYGYTF. The CDR3 DNA sequence: TGCGCCAGCAGCTTGGAAGGGGGGGCCGTTAGCTATGGCTACACCTTC. The V and J genes are TRBV5-1 and TRBJ1-2; D is perhaps TRBD1 (6 bases). The CDR3 length is 16 residues. Germline CDR1 SGHRS, CDR2 YFSETQ. Trimming shortened V by 0 bases and J by 4 bases, and 16 bases separated the two germline ends.

Here the CDR3 reads CATSTGGSYEQYF. In DNA, the CDR3 is TGTGCCACCTCCACGGGGGGATCCTACGAGCAGTACTTC. This chain uses TRBV24-1 with TRBJ2-7; 7 bases line up with TRBD2. J lost 1 base, V lost 9 bases, and 5 bases had no gene match. The CDR3 is 13 residues long. Germline assignment: CDR1 KGHDR and CDR2 SFDVKD.